Detailed here is one T cell receptor (beta chain). Its antigen is not known. From germline, CDR1 is SGHVS and CDR2 FQNEAQ. Trimming took 3 bases from V and 0 from J, leaving 8 bases between them. There are 14 residues in the CDR3. TCR templates, 75,000 to 100,000 per sample, were assayed. Assay: immunoSEQ multiplex PCR; the TCRdb copy retains only in-frame clones and omits some. In the table there are 99,000 or so clones, about 95% of which are singletons. This record comes from a study of siplizumab effects on memory and regulatory T cells. Study outcomes and limitations: There was no confirmation of the suppressive function of proliferating Tregs from siplizumab cultures. About 75-97% of proliferating CD4+ or CD8+ clones had no assignable naive or memory phenotype.

The sequence came from a human donor in good health. The chain is built from TRBV7-8 and TRBJ1-1, with D perhaps matching TRBD1 (5 bases). Sequencing was performed on non-Treg CD4+ T cells sorted from blood. CDR3 coding DNA: TGTGCCAGCAGCTTTCGACAGATGAACACTGAAGCTTTCTTT. Translating it yields CASSFRQMNTEAFF.